This entry features one T cell receptor beta chain sequence. Sequencing was performed with immunoSEQ multiplex PCR; in TCRdb, only in-frame clones are kept and a portion is missing. Among under 200,000 clones, 75% to 90% were seen once, and the ten largest hold around 13%. The data belong to a study of blood T cell repertoires in COVID-19. From germline, CDR1 is LGHNA and CDR2 YNFKEQ. The CDR3 has 13 amino acids. V lost 4 bases and J lost 7, with 11 bases in between. This TCR was sampled from a woman aged 55-70 years who had recovered from COVID-19. V and J are TRBV4-2 and TRBJ1-5; D perhaps matches TRBD1 (5 bases). The material sequenced was PBMCs or T cells enriched from blood (not recorded which). The CDR3, as DNA: TGTGCCAGCAGCCCCCAAGGGGAACAGCCCCAGCATTTT. Protein product: CASSPQGEQPQHF.